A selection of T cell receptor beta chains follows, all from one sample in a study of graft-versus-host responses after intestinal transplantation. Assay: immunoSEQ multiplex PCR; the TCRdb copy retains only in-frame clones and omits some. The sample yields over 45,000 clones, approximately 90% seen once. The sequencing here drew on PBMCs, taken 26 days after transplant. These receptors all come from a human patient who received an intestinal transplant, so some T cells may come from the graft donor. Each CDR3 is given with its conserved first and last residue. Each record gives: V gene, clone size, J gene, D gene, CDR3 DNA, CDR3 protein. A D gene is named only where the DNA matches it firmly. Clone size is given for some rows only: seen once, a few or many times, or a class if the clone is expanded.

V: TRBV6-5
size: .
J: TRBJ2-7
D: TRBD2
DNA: TGTGCCAGCACTGGACTAGCGGGTCTCTCCTACGAGCAGTACTTC
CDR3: CASTGLAGLSYEQYF

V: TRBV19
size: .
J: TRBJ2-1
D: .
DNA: TGTGCCAGTAGTCGAGTAGTAAATGAGCAGTTCTTC
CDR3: CASSRVVNEQFF

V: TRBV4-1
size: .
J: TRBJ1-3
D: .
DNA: TGCGCCAGCAGCCAAGGGACTCTCAAGAGCTCTGGAAACACCATATATTTT
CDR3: CASSQGTLKSSGNTIYF

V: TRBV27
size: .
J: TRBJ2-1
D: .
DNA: TGTGCCAGCTCTCAACAGGGCAGGTACAATGAGCAGTTCTTC
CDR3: CASSQQGRYNEQFF

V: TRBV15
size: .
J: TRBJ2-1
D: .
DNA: TGTGCCACCAGCAGAGATACCCAGACTTCGACCTACAATGAGCAGTTCTTC
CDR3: CATSRDTQTSTYNEQFF

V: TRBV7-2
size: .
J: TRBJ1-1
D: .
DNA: TGTGCCAGCAGCTCGGAGGCAGACTATATGAACACTGAAGCTTTCTTT
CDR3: CASSSEADYMNTEAFF

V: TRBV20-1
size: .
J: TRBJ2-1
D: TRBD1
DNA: TGCAGTGCTAGAGAGACAGGGCCAGGATTCTTC
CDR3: CSARETGPGFF

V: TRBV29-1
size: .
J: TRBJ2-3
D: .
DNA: TGCAGCGTTCCGACCCCCTGGGCGACCCAAACAGATACGCAGTATTTT
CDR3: CSVPTPWATQTDTQYF

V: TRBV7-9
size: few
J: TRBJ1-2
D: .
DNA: TGTGCCAGCAGCTTAGACAGGGACTATGGCTACACCTTC
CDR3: CASSLDRDYGYTF

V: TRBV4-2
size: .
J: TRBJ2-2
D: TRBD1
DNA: TGTGCCAGCAGCCCTAATCCGGGACAGGGAGCCGGGGAGCTGTTTTTT
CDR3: CASSPNPGQGAGELFF

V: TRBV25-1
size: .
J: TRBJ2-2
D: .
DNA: TGTGCCAGCAGTGATCTTCTCGCCGGGGAGCTGTTTTTT
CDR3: CASSDLLAGELFF

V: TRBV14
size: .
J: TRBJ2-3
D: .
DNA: TGTGCCAGCAGCCGGAGGTACACAGATACGCAGTATTTT
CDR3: CASSRRYTDTQYF

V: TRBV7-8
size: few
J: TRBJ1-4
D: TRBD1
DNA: TGTGCCAGCAGCTTGATGGACAGGACAAATGAAAAACTGTTTTTT
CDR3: CASSLMDRTNEKLFF

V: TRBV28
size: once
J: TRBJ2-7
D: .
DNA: TGTGCCAGCAGTTTAGCACCAGGGCGGACCTACTACGAGCAGTACTTC
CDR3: CASSLAPGRTYYEQYF

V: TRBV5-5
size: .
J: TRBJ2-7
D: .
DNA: TGTGCCAGCAGCTGGGAGGCTAAACAGTACTTC
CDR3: CASSWEAKQYF

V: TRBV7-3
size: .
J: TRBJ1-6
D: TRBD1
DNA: TGTGCCAGCAGCTTATTTGGGGACAGAGGATCACCCCTCCACTTT
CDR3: CASSLFGDRGSPLHF

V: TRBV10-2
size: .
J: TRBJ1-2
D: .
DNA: TGCGCCAGCAGTGACAGCTATGGCTACACCTTC
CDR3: CASSDSYGYTF

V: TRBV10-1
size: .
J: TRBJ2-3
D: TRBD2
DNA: TGCGCCAGCAGTGAAGGGCGGGGGGTGGCAGATACGCAGTATTTT
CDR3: CASSEGRGVADTQYF

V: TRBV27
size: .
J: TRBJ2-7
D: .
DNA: TGTGCCAGCAGGATGAAGGGACTCACCCTCTCCTACGAGCAGTACTTC
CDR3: CASRMKGLTLSYEQYF

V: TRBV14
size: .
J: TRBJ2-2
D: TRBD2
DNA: TGTGCCAGCAGCCAAGACCCCGGGACTATAGCGAACACCGGGGAGCTGTTTTTT
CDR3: CASSQDPGTIANTGELFF

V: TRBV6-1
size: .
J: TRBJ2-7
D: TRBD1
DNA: TGTGCCAGCAGTGAACGAACAGGGGGATCTTCGGGGGAGCAGTACTTC
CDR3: CASSERTGGSSGEQYF

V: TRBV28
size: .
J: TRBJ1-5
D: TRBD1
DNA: TGTGCCAGCAGTTCATACCGGGACAGGGGATTGGGTCAGCCCCAGCATTTT
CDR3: CASSSYRDRGLGQPQHF

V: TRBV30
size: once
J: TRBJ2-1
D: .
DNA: TGTGCCTGGAGTGCAGGGGCGGACCGGCTCCGCTACAATGAGCAGTTCTTC
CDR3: CAWSAGADRLRYNEQFF

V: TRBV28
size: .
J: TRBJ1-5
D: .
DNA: TGTGCCAGCAGTCCCTCCGGACAGTATAGCAATCAGCCCCAGCATTTT
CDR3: CASSPSGQYSNQPQHF

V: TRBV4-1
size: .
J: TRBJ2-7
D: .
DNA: TGCGCCAGCAGCCAAGATGAACAGGTTACCTACGAGCAGTACTTC
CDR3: CASSQDEQVTYEQYF

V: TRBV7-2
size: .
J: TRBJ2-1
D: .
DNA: TGTGCCAGCAGCTTAGTAGAAGGGGTGAAGTCTTACAATGAGCAGTTCTTC
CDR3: CASSLVEGVKSYNEQFF

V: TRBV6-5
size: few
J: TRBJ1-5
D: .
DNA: TGTGCCATCGAACAGGGATCGAGCAATCAGCCCCAGCATTTT
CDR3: CAIEQGSSNQPQHF

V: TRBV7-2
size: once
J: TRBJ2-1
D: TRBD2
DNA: TGTGCCAGCAGCTTATATTTCGGGGGGGCCACTGAGCAGTTCTTC
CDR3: CASSLYFGGATEQFF

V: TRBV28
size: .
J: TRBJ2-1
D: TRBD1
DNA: TGTGCCAGCAGTTGGGGACAGGGCAATGAGCAGTTCTTC
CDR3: CASSWGQGNEQFF

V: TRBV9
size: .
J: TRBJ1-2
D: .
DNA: TGTGCCAGCAGCGTAGCGGGACAAAACTATGGCTACACCTTC
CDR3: CASSVAGQNYGYTF

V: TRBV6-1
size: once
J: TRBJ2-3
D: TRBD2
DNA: TGTGCCAGCTGTAGCGGGGGCACAGATACGCAGTATTTT
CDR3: CASCSGGTDTQYF

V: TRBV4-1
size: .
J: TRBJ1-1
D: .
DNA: TGCGCCAGCAGCCTTTGGGCTGGGGCTTTCATGAACACTGAAGCTTTCTTT
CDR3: CASSLWAGAFMNTEAFF

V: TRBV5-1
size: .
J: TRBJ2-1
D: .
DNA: TGCGCCAGCAGCTTGGCGAGAGGGCCCTACAATGAGCAGTTCTTC
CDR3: CASSLARGPYNEQFF

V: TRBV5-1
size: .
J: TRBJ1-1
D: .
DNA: TGCGCCAGCAGCCGAGGTTTCGGAGGCAACACTGAAGCTTTCTTT
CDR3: CASSRGFGGNTEAFF

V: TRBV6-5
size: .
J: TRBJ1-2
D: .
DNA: TGTGCCAGCAGTTACTCGTCGTCGGGAATTGGCTATGGCTACACCTTC
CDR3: CASSYSSSGIGYGYTF

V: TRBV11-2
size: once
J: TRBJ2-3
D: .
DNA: TGTGCCAGCAGCCCACCAGGGTATTCGGGCACAGATACGCAGTATTTT
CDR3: CASSPPGYSGTDTQYF

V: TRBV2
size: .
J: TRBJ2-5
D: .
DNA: TGTGCCAGCAGTTGGGGGCTAACTACACAAGAGACCCAGTACTTC
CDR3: CASSWGLTTQETQYF

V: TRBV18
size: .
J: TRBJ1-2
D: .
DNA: TGTGCCAGCTCACCACGAACAGGGAACTATGGCTACACCTTC
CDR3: CASSPRTGNYGYTF

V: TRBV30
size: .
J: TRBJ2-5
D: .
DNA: TGTGCCTGGAGTGTAAAGGGGCTATTAGAGACCCAGTACTTC
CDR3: CAWSVKGLLETQYF

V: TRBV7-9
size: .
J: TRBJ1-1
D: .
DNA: TGTGCCAGCAGCTTAACGGGGATAGAGGCTTTCTTT
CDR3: CASSLTGIEAFF

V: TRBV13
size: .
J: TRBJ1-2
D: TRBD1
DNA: TGTGCCAGCAGCTCCCGGGGACAGGGGGCGGATGGCTACACCTTC
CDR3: CASSSRGQGADGYTF

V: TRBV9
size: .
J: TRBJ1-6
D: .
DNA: TGTGCCAGTTCAAGGGGAGGCGATTCACCCCTCCACTTT
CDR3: CASSRGGDSPLHF

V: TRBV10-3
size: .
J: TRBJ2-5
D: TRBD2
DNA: TGTGCCATCAGTGACCTCGGTGAGCGGACGGGAGGGGAGACCCAGTACTTC
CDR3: CAISDLGERTGGETQYF

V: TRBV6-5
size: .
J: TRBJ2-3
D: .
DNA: TGTGCCAGCAGTTACCGAGATACGCAGTATTTT
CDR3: CASSYRDTQYF

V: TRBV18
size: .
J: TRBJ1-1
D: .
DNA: TGTGCCAGCTCACCACCGCAGGACGGGGGGGGTTACACTGAAGCTTTCTTT
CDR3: CASSPPQDGGGYTEAFF

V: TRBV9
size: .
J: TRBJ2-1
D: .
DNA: TGTGCCAGCAGCGCCCACGACAGAGTGGACGAGCAGTTCTTC
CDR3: CASSAHDRVDEQFF

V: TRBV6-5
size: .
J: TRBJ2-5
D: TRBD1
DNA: TGTGCCAGCAGGAGGACAGGGAGGGAGACCCAGTACTTC
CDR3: CASRRTGRETQYF

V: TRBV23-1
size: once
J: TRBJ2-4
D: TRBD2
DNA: TGCGCCAGCAGTCAAGGGAGGGAAGCCAAAAACATTCAGTACTTC
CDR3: CASSQGREAKNIQYF

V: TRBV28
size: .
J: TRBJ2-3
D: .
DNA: TGTGCCAGCCGCACTAGCACAGATACGCAGTATTTT
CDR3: CASRTSTDTQYF

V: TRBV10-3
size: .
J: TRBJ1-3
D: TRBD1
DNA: TGTGCCACGGGACAGGATGGAAACACCATATATTTT
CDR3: CATGQDGNTIYF

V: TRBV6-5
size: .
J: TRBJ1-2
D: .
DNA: TGTGCCAGCAGTTACTCGCAGGGCTTCAATGGCTACACCTTC
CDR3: CASSYSQGFNGYTF

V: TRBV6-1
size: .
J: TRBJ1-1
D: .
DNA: TGTGCCAGCGTGGCGGCCCAAGCTTTCTTT
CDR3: CASVAAQAFF

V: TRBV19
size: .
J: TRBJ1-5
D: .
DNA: TGTGCCAGTAGTGTCGAGGGAGGTAATCCCCAGCATTTT
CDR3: CASSVEGGNPQHF

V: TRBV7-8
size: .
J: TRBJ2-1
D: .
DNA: TGTGCCAGCAGCTCGACAGGCTTCCCCTACAATGAGCAGTTCTTC
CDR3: CASSSTGFPYNEQFF

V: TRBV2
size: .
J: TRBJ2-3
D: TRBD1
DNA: TGTGCCAGCAGTGAAGACAGGGGTGGAGATACGCAGTATTTT
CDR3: CASSEDRGGDTQYF